A single sample gave rise to the 15 T cell receptor beta chains below, sequenced in a study of blood T cell repertoires in COVID-19 (dated by TCRdb to the early 2020s). The library was made by the immunoSEQ multiplex PCR assay. This is the immuneACCESS table as TCRdb keeps it, with only in-frame sequences that have V and J called. A part of the clones is gone; compared with another copy, unresolved V genes explain less than half, and the rest is unexplained. This sample lists 220,000 or so clones; 80% to 85% were detected once. The ten largest clones represent less than 7% of the sample. Sequencing was done on a sample of PBMCs or T cells enriched from blood (not recorded which). Receptors were obtained from a woman between 35 and 50 years old who had recovered from COVID-19.

This chain joins TRBV7-8 and TRBJ1-1; no firm D call. CDR3 length equals 11 residues. V lost 5 bases, J lost 6 bases, and 7 bases lay in between. Per germline, CDR1 SGHVS and CDR2 FQNEAQ. The CDR3 sequence is CASSPGAEAFF. Here the CDR3 DNA reads TGTGCCAGCAGCCCCGGAGCTGAAGCTTTCTTT.

This chain connects TRBV6-2 or TRBV6-3 to TRBJ2-2; 12 positions agree with TRBD2. This CDR3 comprises 17 residues. The V gene's germline CDR1 is MNHEY and CDR2 SVGEGT. V lost 2 bases, J lost 7 bases, and 8 bases stayed unmatched. This CDR3 is CASSYRLAGVSNGELFF. The CDR3 DNA follows: TGTGCCAGCAGTTACCGACTAGCGGGAGTTAGTAACGGGGAGCTGTTTTTT.

This sequence joins TRBV29-1 and TRBJ2-5, with 7 bases fitting TRBD2. V was pared by 4 bases and J by 5 bases, with 4 bases of the junction left unmatched. CDR3 length equals 12 residues. The germline CDR1 and CDR2 sequences are SQVTM and ANQGSEA. CDR3 sequence reads: CSVALGGETQYF. DNA for the CDR3: TGCAGCGTTGCCCTGGGGGGGGAGACCCAGTACTTC.

This chain joins TRBV10-3 and TRBJ1-2, with D maybe TRBD1 (5 bases). Germline V gives CDR1 ENHRY, CDR2 SYGVKD. Trimming shortened V by 0 bases and J by 11 bases, and 10 bases separated the two germline ends. This CDR3 is 12 amino acids long. Written as DNA, the CDR3 is TGTGCCATCAGTGAGTCGGAGAGACAGTACACCTTC. Amino acids: CAISESERQYTF.

This chain joins TRBV3-1 (or the pseudogene TRBV3-2) and TRBJ1-1; 11 bases fit TRBD1. There are 14 residues in the CDR3. The germline gives CDR1 LGHDT, CDR2 YNNKEL (reference sequence). Germline trimming cut 4 bases from V and 8 bases from J; bases unmatched to any gene: 6. The CDR3 sequence: CASSPGTGGREAFF. DNA for the CDR3: TGTGCCAGCAGCCCCGGGACAGGGGGTCGAGAAGCTTTCTTT.

The chain couples TRBV11-3 to TRBJ1-2; D is unclear. V was clipped by 2 bases and J by 2 bases, with 27 bases between them. The germline gives CDR1 SGHNT, CDR2 YENEEA. The CDR3 runs 20 residues. The CDR3 nucleotides read TGTGCCAGCAGCTTACGAGCTCAGTTCCGCCCGGATCAGCGCAACTATGGCTACACCTTC. It translates to CASSLRAQFRPDQRNYGYTF.

This chain links TRBV5-3 with TRBJ2-7; weak D call: TRBD1 (6 bases). TRBV5-3 is sorted into the ORF group, with uncertain function. The CDR3 is 20 residues long. V was pared by 0 bases and J by 6 bases, with 31 bases between. The CDR3: CARSLGGDRSSKKSACEQYV. The CDR3 nucleotides read TGTGCCAGAAGCTTGGGGGGCGACAGGAGTAGCAAGAAGTCGGCTTGCGAGCAGTACGTC.

The chain couples TRBV7-6 to TRBJ1-2; D not resolved. Between the trimmed V and J ends, which lost 1 base and 7 bases, there was a span of 10 bases. In germline, CDR1 is SGHVS, CDR2 FNYEAQ. CDR3 length: 13 residues. CDR3 bases: TGTGCCAGCAGCTTAGGACTGTCCGGTGGCTACACCTTC. It encodes CASSLGLSGGYTF.

As regards this clone: A read error may account for a junction end that differs from germline. The rearrangement uses TRBV6-1 and TRBJ1-1; the match to TRBD1 covers 7 bases. Germline V gene lookup returns CDR1 MNHNS and CDR2 SASEGT. The CDR3 covers 11 residues. The CDR3 DNA follows: TGTGCCAGCAGGGAAGCAGGGGGTACTTTCTTT. This codes for CASREAGGTFF.

This chain connects TRBV28 to TRBJ2-3, with TRBD2 matching over 11 bases. V lost 4 bases, J lost 2 bases, and 5 bases stayed unmatched. CDR1 and CDR2 (germline): MDHEN, SYDVKM. CDR3 length: 16 residues. CDR3 in DNA: TGTGCCAGCAGTTCCCCGACTAGCGGGGCCACAGATACGCAGTATTTT. It codes for CASSSPTSGATDTQYF. Full variable domain (outside the CDR3, taken from reference TRBV28 and TRBJ2-3): DVKVTQSSRYLVKRTGEKVFLECVQDMDHENMFWYRQDPGLGLRLIYFSYDVKMKEKGDIPEGYSVSREKKERFSLILESASTNQTSMYLCASSSPTSGATDTQYFGPGTRLTVL.

The genes are TRBV7-9 and TRBJ2-2; a possible D gene is TRBD1 (6 bases). V lost 5 bases and J lost 0, with 13 bases in between. This CDR3 is 16 amino acids long. Germline CDR1 reads SEHNR; CDR2 reads FQNEAQ (reference sequence). The CDR3 bases are TGTGCCAGCAGCCCCGGACAGCCGACGAACACCGGGGAGCTGTTTTTT. This codes for CASSPGQPTNTGELFF.

The chain uses TRBV19 and TRBJ2-1; 8 bases agree with TRBD2. J gave up 2 bases and V 1 base, and 4 bases lay outside the gene matches. This CDR3 is 16 amino acids long. Germline V lookup: CDR1 LNHDA, CDR2 SQIVND (reference sequence). The CDR3 is CASSIGGLAPYNEQFF. DNA of the CDR3: TGTGCCAGTAGTATAGGAGGACTAGCCCCCTACAATGAGCAGTTCTTC.

This clone was counted a few times. V usage is TRBV9 and J usage is TRBJ1-1; 11 bases agree with TRBD1. Germline lookup yields CDR1 SGDLS and CDR2 YYNGEE. V dropped 0 bases and J dropped 4; count of bases not matched to a gene: 2. The CDR3 sequence is 15 residues long. This chain's CDR3 is CASSVEGTGGTEAFF. The CDR3 coding sequence is TGTGCCAGCAGCGTAGAAGGGACAGGGGGCACTGAAGCTTTCTTT. The variable domain in full, completed from reference TRBV9 and TRBJ1-1, reads DSGVTQTPKHLITATGQRVTLRCSPRSGDLSVYWYQQSLDQGLQFLIQYYNGEERAKGNILERFSAQQFPDLHSELNLSSLELGDSALYFCASSVEGTGGTEAFFGQGTRLTVV.

The DNA of the CDR3 is TGTGCCAGCAGATCCACCGGGAGGGGAAACACCATATATTTT. It encodes CASRSTGRGNTIYF. The V gene is TRBV25-1, the J gene TRBJ1-3; D not resolved. The CDR3 contains 14 residues. Germline-derived CDR1 and CDR2 are MGHDK and SYGVNS. V dropped 6 bases and J dropped 4 bases, with 13 bases sitting between them.

The chain couples TRBV5-4 to TRBJ2-2, with 11 bases fitting TRBD2. The germline V gene encodes CDR1 SGHNT and CDR2 YYREEE (reference sequence). V lost 4 bases, J lost 2 bases, and 7 bases stayed unmatched. This CDR3 comprises 17 residues. The CDR3 here is CASSLLRLAGNTGELFF. In DNA, the CDR3 is TGTGCCAGCAGCCTCCTCAGACTAGCGGGAAACACCGGGGAGCTGTTTTTT.